This T cell receptor beta chain is drawn from a study of cytomegalovirus exposure and HLA in healthy donors. Study conclusions and caveats: The likely explanation for a cluster of highly shared sequence variants was sequencing artifact.

The CDR3 is 14 residues long. Trimming stripped 5 bases from V and 7 bases from J, with 15 bases between. Germline lookup yields CDR1 SEHNR and CDR2 FQNEAQ (reference sequence). This clone showed up just a few times. The antigen remains unidentified. PCR primers comprised 60 Vbeta and 13 Jbeta primers. The protocol was immunoSEQ multiplex PCR, while the TCRdb copy is restricted to in-frame clones and leaves out a portion. The sample gives about 140,000 clones, roughly 73% of which show up once; around 3.2% is in the top ten. The sample consisted of PBMCs. The origin of this receptor is a man aged 35 to 55 in good health and CMV-seronegative. The chain has TRBV7-9 and TRBJ1-5; weak D call: TRBD1 (6 bases). The CDR3 sequence is CASSPGQLLQPQHF. The DNA for the CDR3 is TGTGCCAGCAGCCCAGGACAGTTATTACAGCCCCAGCATTTT. Full variable domain (rest looked up from reference TRBV7-9 and TRBJ1-5): DTGVSQNPRHKITKRGQNVTFRCDPISEHNRLYWYRQTLGQGPEFLTYFQNEAQLEKSRLLSDRFSAERPKGSFSTLEIQRTEQGDSAMYLCASSPGQLLQPQHFGDGTRLSIL.